What follows are 5 T cell receptor beta chains derived from one specimen sequenced in a study of graft-versus-host responses after intestinal transplantation. No cognate antigen is known for these TCRs. Some clones are missing from TCRdb's copy, which holds only in-frame ones; the method was immunoSEQ multiplex PCR. The sample comprises about 85,000 clones, under 95% of which are singletons, and 7.6% rests with the top ten. The specimen was unstimulated CD8+ T cells sorted from spleen or lymph node cells, collected before transplant. Every receptor here comes from a human donor who was the organ donor for an intestinal transplant.

V is TRBV27 and J is TRBJ1-5; 7 bases match TRBD1. The CDR3 has 14 residues. The V gene end was trimmed by 0 bases and the J gene end by 7 bases; junction bases not matched to a gene: 3. Germline V lookup: CDR1 MNHEY, CDR2 SMNVEV (reference sequence). The CDR3 sequence: CASSLSGGGQPQHF. CDR3 DNA: TGTGCCAGCAGTTTATCAGGGGGCGGACAGCCCCAGCATTTT.

The rearrangement links TRBV10-3 to TRBJ2-4; 9 nucleotides match TRBD1. The germline V gene encodes CDR1 ENHRY and CDR2 SYGVKD. This CDR3 contains 15 residues. The V gene end was trimmed by 6 bases and the J gene end by 5 bases; junction bases not matched to a gene: 8. The CDR3 region is CAISDPGQGENIQYF. CDR3 DNA sequence: TGTGCCATCAGCGATCCGGGACAGGGTGAAAACATTCAGTACTTC.

V gene TRBV4-1 combines with J gene TRBJ2-7, with 8 bases aligning to TRBD2. The germline CDR1 and CDR2 sequences are MGHRA and YSYEKL. The CDR3 spans 15 residues. V was pared by 1 base and J by 4 bases, with 6 bases of the junction left unmatched. The CDR3 nucleotides read TGCGCCAGCAGCCAAGTAGCGGGGCCAGAATACGAGCAGTACTTC. Translated, it gives CASSQVAGPEYEQYF.

V and J are TRBV14 and TRBJ1-5; D might be TRBD1 (5 bases). Trimming left V 0 bases short and J 2 bases short, with 11 bases between. The CDR3 is 16 amino acids. Per germline, CDR1 SGHDN and CDR2 FVKESK. CDR3 bases: TGTGCCAGCAGCCAAGATCGGGGACGTGGCAATCAGCCCCAGCATTTT. This encodes CASSQDRGRGNQPQHF.

V is TRBV19 and J is TRBJ2-7, with 9 bases fitting TRBD1. Germline V gene lookup returns CDR1 LNHDA and CDR2 SQIVND (reference sequence). The CDR3 covers 18 residues. V lost 1 base, J lost 0 bases, and 10 bases stayed unmatched. CDR3 in amino acids: CASSIATGGKPFSYEQYF. The CDR3 DNA follows: TGTGCCAGTAGTATAGCCACAGGGGGCAAACCCTTCTCCTACGAGCAGTACTTC.